This paragraph covers one TCR beta chain sequence. The clone's antigen remains unknown. A read error may produce the germline difference seen at one junction end. These data originate in a study of molecular identifiers for immune sequencing clone quantification (dated by TCRdb to 2016 to 2019). A note on the overall study: In a replicate experiment, RNA from roughly 21,000 or 96,000 naive CD8 T cells was split into five aliquots, four of which were sequenced. The study was a methods study using CD8 T cells to benchmark molecular-identifier clustering-based TCR repertoire sequencing (MIDCIRS) and TCR RNA copy counting.

Library preparation was by PCR. Sequencing was carried out with a NextSeq 500. Bulk TCR libraries were prepared as previously described, using TCR primers listed in Table S5. Purification of total RNA was performed with the Qiagen AllPrep DNA/RNA kit. Before any analysis, reads coming from multiple sequencing runs of the same library were combined into one pool. From the authors' description of their analysis: Reads were retained only if their TCR constant sequence matched exactly, and those retained reads were trimmed to 150 nt and grouped according to their 12-nt molecular barcodes. Reads in each barcode group were sub-clustered using a 15% Levenshtein threshold, and a quality-weighted consensus sequence was built for each RNA molecule. Non-functional sequences were discarded, and so were lower-count sequences lying one edit away from another sequence. Barcode sub-clusters with fewer than 20% of the maximum read count were removed, based on fitting two negative binomial distributions. Clones were called with MiXCR by TCRdb after fastp trimmed the public reads at Q25, and only in-frame beta chains were retained. Rows matching on CDR3 protein sequence are summarized as one entry with the most common DNA and genes. V and J calls and clone size were set by TCRdb, not the authors. Counted in this sample were over 550,000 distinct CDR3 sequences; over 25% of them appeared once. The ten largest clones represent roughly 0.83% of the sample.

Libraries of naive CD8 T cells were built from anywhere between about 17,000 and 1,000,000 sorted cells, with 10%, 30% or 50% of the purified RNA used. On a BD FACSAria II, naive CD8 T cells were FACS-sorted as CD8+CD4-CCR7+CD45RA+ and collected into RLT Plus buffer. To test detection sensitivity, Jurkat RNA equivalent to nine to ten TCR copies was spiked into samples of about 19,000-1,100,000 naive CD8 T cells. Enrichment of CD8 T cells was done with RosetteSep CD8+ T Cell Enrichment Cocktail plus Ficoll-Paque, and ACK red cell lysis came afterward. Including cysteine and phenylalanine, the CDR3 has 12 amino acids. The read is trimmed to its CDR3 DNA, 36 bases read in frame from base 1. The full study reports these points: Spiked-in Jurkat TCR RNA equal to a single cell's worth was reported to be detectable even within one million naive CD8 T cells. Spiked-in Jurkat TCR RNA (approximately eleven copies' worth), which is not part of the donor repertoire, was contained in the naive libraries. When barcode sub-clustering was omitted, TCR diversity was inflated by chimeric consensus sequences, with chimeras reaching as high as 47%. The sizes of highly expanded clones could end up underestimated when identical TCR molecules share a barcode. Clones above 20 RNA copies held over 97% of molecules in CMV-specific effector cells but under 1% in naive cells. Modeling estimated around 3.2 recovered TCR RNA copies per cell, compared with approximately 9.5 by digital PCR, which implies roughly 27% capture efficiency.

The source material was naive CD8+ T cells from blood, with Jurkat cell RNA spiked in. The cell subset or site label of this sample denotes: FACS-sorted CD8+CD4-CCR7+CD45RA+ naive T cells. Recombination linked TRBV12-3 or TRBV12-4 to TRBJ1-1; possibly the D gene is TRBD1, per 6 matching bases. The TCR was taken from a human donor in good health. Some libraries in this study had Jurkat cell RNA spiked in. The CDR3 here reads CASCLGGSEAFF. The DNA reads as follows: TGTGCCAGCTGTTTGGGGGGCAGTGAAGCTTTCTTT.